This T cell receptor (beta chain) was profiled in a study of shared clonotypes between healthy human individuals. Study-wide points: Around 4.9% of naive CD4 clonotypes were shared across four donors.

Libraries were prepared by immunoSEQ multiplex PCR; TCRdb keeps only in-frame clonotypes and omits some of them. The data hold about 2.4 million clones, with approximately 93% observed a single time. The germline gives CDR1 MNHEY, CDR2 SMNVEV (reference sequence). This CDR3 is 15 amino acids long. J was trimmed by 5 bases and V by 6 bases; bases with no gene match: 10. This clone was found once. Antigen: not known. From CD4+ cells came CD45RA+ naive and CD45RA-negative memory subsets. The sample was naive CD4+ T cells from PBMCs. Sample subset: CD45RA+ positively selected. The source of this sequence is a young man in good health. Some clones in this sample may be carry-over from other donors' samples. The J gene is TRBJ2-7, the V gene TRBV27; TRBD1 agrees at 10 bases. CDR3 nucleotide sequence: TGTGCCAGCAGACCAGCGGGACAGGGGCCCCACGAGCAGTACTTC. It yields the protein CASRPAGQGPHEQYF.